These 25 T cell receptor beta chains came from one sample sequenced in a study of blood T cell repertoires in COVID-19. Clones were read by immunoSEQ multiplex PCR, and TCRdb kept only the in-frame ones, dropping some. The sample consists of about 99,000 clones, roughly 81% of them appearing once. The sequencing sample was made of peripheral blood. The receptors were gathered from a man at least 80 years old with COVID-19, enrolled during active disease.

The chain joins TRBV19 to TRBJ2-7; 9 bases line up with TRBD1. This CDR3 is built from 16 residues. V lost 7 bases to trimming and J lost 6 bases; unmatched junction nucleotides: 16. Per the germline V gene, CDR1 is LNHDA and CDR2 is SQIVND (reference sequence). The CDR3 nucleotides are TGTGCCAGTATCGGGACAGGGCCACTTAGTCTGGTCGAGCAGTACTTC. This translates into CASIGTGPLSLVEQYF.

This clone was detected only once. In DNA form, the CDR3 reads TGCGCCAGCAGCCTCCGGGACAGGGGGCTGATGGACTATGGCTACACCTTC. It is translated as CASSLRDRGLMDYGYTF. The chain combines TRBV5-1 with TRBJ1-2, with 12 bases identical to TRBD1. V shed 4 bases, J shed 3 bases, and the junction held 10 bases outside the gene matches. The CDR3 runs to 17 residues. Germline V gene sequence: CDR1 SGHRS, CDR2 YFSETQ.

The V and J genes are TRBV19 and TRBJ2-1, with 8 bases fitting TRBD2. The CDR3 spans 16 residues. The trim removed 3 bases at V and 4 bases at J, leaving 8 bases unmatched. Germline values: CDR1 LNHDA, CDR2 SQIVND (reference sequence). The chain's CDR3 is CASSIRSGGGYNEQFF. In DNA form, the CDR3 reads TGTGCCAGTAGTATTCGGAGCGGCGGGGGGTACAATGAGCAGTTCTTC.

This chain uses TRBV30 with TRBJ1-5; 7 bases are shared with TRBD1. CDR3 size: 16 residues. The V segment lost 0 bases and the J segment 2 bases; nucleotides outside the gene matches: 7. Germline CDR1 is GTSNPN and CDR2 is SVGIG (reference sequence). The CDR3 DNA follows: TGTGCCTGGAGTGTAGGAGGGGGCAGTGGCAATCAGCCCCAGCATTTT. As protein: CAWSVGGGSGNQPQHF.

The CDR3 coding sequence is TGTGCCAGCAGCCATGTTCCAGGGGGAGAGCAGTACTTC. This sequence encodes CASSHVPGGEQYF. The chain uses TRBV3-1 (or the pseudogene TRBV3-2) and TRBJ2-7; 7 bases are a match to TRBD1. J was trimmed by 7 bases and V by 3 bases; bases with no gene match: 6. The germline CDR1 and CDR2 sequences are LGHDT and YNNKEL (reference sequence). The length of the CDR3 is 13 residues.

This clone was seen a single time. The chain carries TRBV6-4 and TRBJ1-4, with 10 nucleotides matching TRBD1. The trim removed 0 bases at V and 6 bases at J, leaving 10 bases unmatched. Germline-derived CDR1 and CDR2 are MRHNA and SNTAGT. The CDR3 is 18 amino acids. This chain's CDR3 is CASSDSGPRDRGYEKLFF. The CDR3 nucleotides read TGTGCCAGCAGTGACTCGGGCCCCCGGGACAGGGGATATGAAAAACTGTTTTTT.

V and J are TRBV7-9 and TRBJ1-1; D is undetermined. This CDR3 contains 14 residues. The germline gives CDR1 SEHNR, CDR2 FQNEAQ (reference sequence). Trimming stripped 0 bases from V and 2 bases from J, with 7 bases between. CDR3 sequence reads: CASSLARNNTEAFF. CDR3 sequence (DNA): TGTGCCAGCAGCTTAGCCAGGAACAACACTGAAGCTTTCTTT.

This clone came up once. V gene TRBV6-5 combines with J gene TRBJ1-6, with D unclear. Deletions cut 6 bases from V and 8 bases from J, with 14 bases between. CDR3 length equals 14 residues. Per the germline V gene, CDR1 is MNHEY and CDR2 is SVGAGI. The CDR3: CASRPSGGDSPLHF. CDR3 DNA sequence: TGTGCCAGCAGACCCTCCGGCGGGGATTCACCCCTCCACTTT.

This clone was recorded a few times. The chain recombines TRBV5-8 with TRBJ2-1; maybe TRBD1 (5 bases). From germline, CDR1 is SGHTS and CDR2 YDEGEE. This CDR3 has 12 amino acids. V shed 1 base and J shed 12 bases, with 11 bases lying between them. CDR3 bases: TGTGCCAGCAGCTTGCGGAAGGGGCGGCAGTTCTTC. Its protein product is CASSLRKGRQFF.

The chain couples TRBV12-3 or TRBV12-4 to TRBJ2-7, with 9 bases lining up with TRBD1. CDR3 size: 13 residues. V trimming: 6 bases; J trimming: 3 bases; junction bases outside the gene matches: 3. The CDR3 region is CASRRTGVYEQYF. DNA of the CDR3: TGTGCCAGCAGGCGGACAGGGGTCTACGAGCAGTACTTC.

The chain carries TRBV7-2 and TRBJ2-7; D is uncertain. This CDR3 region has 14 residues. Looked up from germline, CDR1 is SGHTA and CDR2 is FQGNSA. V was clipped by 0 bases and J by 0 bases, with 6 bases between them. The CDR3 bases are TGTGCCAGCAGCTTAGCCTCCTACTCCTACGAGCAGTACTTC. Its translation: CASSLASYSYEQYF.

Only a few counts were recorded for this clone. The chain has TRBV7-8 and TRBJ2-1; 11 bases are a match to TRBD1. The junction had 14 bases not matched to a gene; V was cut back by 4 bases and J by 12 bases. Germline CDR1 SGHVS, CDR2 FQNEAQ. The CDR3 runs 16 residues. The DNA for the CDR3 is TGTGCCAGCAGCTCGTTTACCTCGGGACAGGGGGGGAGGCAGTTCTTC. It specifies CASSSFTSGQGGRQFF.

V gene TRBV5-1 combines with J gene TRBJ1-1; D is possibly TRBD1 (5 bases). Germline-derived CDR1 and CDR2 are SGHRS and YFSETQ. V shed 7 bases and J shed 4 bases, with 26 bases lying between them. There are 17 residues in the CDR3. The CDR3 region is CASHPDSRLNRPTEAFF. The CDR3 DNA reads TGCGCCAGCCATCCTGACAGCCGGCTTAATCGGCCCACTGAAGCTTTCTTT.

V gene TRBV4-3 combines with J gene TRBJ2-1, with 9 bases lining up with TRBD2. With V trimmed by 0 bases and J by 5 bases, 5 bases remained unmatched. The germline gives CDR1 LGHNA, CDR2 YSLEER. The CDR3 spans 16 residues. Here the CDR3 DNA reads TGCGCCAGCAGCCAAGATGCGGGGGGGCCGGACAATGAGCAGTTCTTC. Encoded protein: CASSQDAGGPDNEQFF.

V usage is TRBV4-1 and J usage is TRBJ2-7, with D tentatively TRBD2 (5 bases). The CDR3 spans 15 residues. Germline V CDR1 and CDR2: MGHRA, YSYEKL. Trimming stripped 4 bases from V and 0 bases from J, with 13 bases between. The CDR3 nucleotides read TGCGCCAGCAGCCCGCGGGCCACCAGCTCCTACGAGCAGTACTTC. Residues: CASSPRATSSYEQYF.

The chain has TRBV3-1 (or the pseudogene TRBV3-2) and TRBJ2-7; TRBD1 matches at 8 bases. V trimming: 3 bases; J trimming: 12 bases; junction bases outside the gene matches: 7. The CDR3 runs 12 residues. Germline CDR1 and CDR2: LGHDT and YNNKEL (reference sequence). In nucleotides, the CDR3 is TGTGCCAGCAGCCATGGAGACAGGGGATGGTACTTC. Translating it yields CASSHGDRGWYF.

This clone was detected a few times. This sequence joins TRBV4-3 and TRBJ1-6, with 9 bases aligning to TRBD1. Germline CDR1 reads LGHNA; CDR2 reads YSLEER. The CDR3 consists of 16 residues. The junction had 6 bases not matched to a gene; V was cut back by 1 base and J by 8 bases. Written as DNA, the CDR3 is TGCGCCAGCAGCCAAGCCCCGGGACAGGGCGATTCACCCCTCCACTTT. Amino acids: CASSQAPGQGDSPLHF.

This chain links TRBV7-2 with TRBJ2-7; possibly TRBD1 for D (5 bases). V lost 5 bases, J lost 2 bases, and 10 bases lay in between. Germline V gene sequence: CDR1 SGHTA, CDR2 FQGNSA. The CDR3 contains 13 residues. Here the CDR3 reads CASSQGPPYEQYF. The CDR3 DNA sequence: TGTGCCAGCAGCCAGGGTCCTCCCTACGAGCAGTACTTC.

The gene calls are TRBV7-9 and TRBJ2-3, with D possibly matching TRBD2 (6 bases). Germline-derived CDR1 and CDR2 are SEHNR and FQNEAQ (reference sequence). Trimming shortened V by 3 bases and J by 1 base, and 8 bases separated the two germline ends. CDR3 size: 14 residues. This chain's CDR3 is CASSLTGGTDTQYF. CDR3 DNA: TGTGCCAGCAGCTTGACGGGAGGCACAGATACGCAGTATTTT.

The rearrangement joins TRBV6-6 to TRBJ1-1; 8 bases are a match to TRBD1. Trimming took 5 bases from V and 5 from J; bases not matched to a gene: 4. CDR3 length equals 13 residues. In germline, CDR1 is MNHNY, CDR2 SVGAGI (reference sequence). The CDR3: CASSQGAGTEAFF. The CDR3 DNA reads TGTGCCAGCAGTCAGGGGGCCGGGACTGAAGCTTTCTTT.

V gene TRBV11-2 combines with J gene TRBJ2-7; weak D call: TRBD1 (5 bases). V was clipped by 0 bases and J by 7 bases, with 13 bases between them. The V gene's germline CDR1 is SGHAT and CDR2 FQNNGV. The CDR3 extends over 14 amino acids. The CDR3 bases are TGTGCCAGCAGCTTAGATGCCTATAAGGGGGAGCAGTACTTC. Its protein is CASSLDAYKGEQYF.

This clone was seen a handful of times. CDR3 nucleotides: TGTGCCAGCATGCAAGCCTCTGGGGCCAACGTCCTGACTTTC. This encodes CASMQASGANVLTF. The chain recombines TRBV27 with TRBJ2-6, with D uncertain. This CDR3 has 14 amino acids. The germline CDR1 and CDR2 sequences are MNHEY and SMNVEV (reference sequence). The V gene lost 7 bases and the J gene lost 0 bases, with 7 bases spanning the gap. Full variable domain (missing parts from reference TRBV27 and TRBJ2-6): EAQVTQNPRYLITVTGKKLTVTCSQNMNHEYMSWYRQDPGLGLRQIYYSMNVEVTDKGDVPEGYKVSRKEKRNFPLILESPSPNQTSLYFCASMQASGANVLTFGAGSRLTVL.

The chain links TRBV5-1 to TRBJ2-5, with 10 bases matching TRBD2. The CDR3 runs to 16 residues. Germline CDR1 SGHRS, CDR2 YFSETQ. The V and J ends lost 5 bases and 7 bases, in that order; junction bases with no gene match: 14. CDR3: CASSLAGGFRGGTQYF. The CDR3 region has the DNA TGCGCCAGCAGTTTAGCGGGAGGCTTTCGTGGTGGGACCCAGTACTTC.

V is TRBV30 and J is TRBJ2-2; 7 bases fit TRBD1. The CDR3 has 14 residues. The V segment lost 7 bases and the J segment 4 bases; nucleotides outside the gene matches: 9. CDR1 is GTSNPN and CDR2 is SVGIG in the germline V gene (reference sequence). CDR3 sequence reads: CASTPGQATGELFF. CDR3 DNA sequence: TGTGCCTCCACCCCCGGACAGGCCACCGGGGAGCTGTTTTTT.

This chain links TRBV23-1 with TRBJ2-7; possibly TRBD1 for D (5 bases). TRBV23-1 has ORF status, its function being uncertain. V was trimmed by 0 bases and J by 3 bases, leaving 9 bases between them. The CDR3 length is 14 residues. CDR3 bases: TGCGCCAGCAGTCAATCGACAGAAGGCTACGAGCAGTACTTC. Amino acids: CASSQSTEGYEQYF.